The 26 T cell receptor beta chains given below trace back to one sample, sequenced in a study of T cell repertoires in cytomegalovirus infection. One entry per CDR3 protein results from TCRdb running MiXCR on the reads. The sample holds 150,000 to 200,000 distinct CDR3 sequences, about 30% seen once. Source material: PBMCs. The receptors were gathered from a human donor in good health (CMV status not recorded). Some clones in this sample may be carry-over from other donors' samples.

This clonotype was recorded many times. This chain links TRBV4-2 with TRBJ2-3; TRBD2 aligns across 7 bases. Trimming at V came to 4 bases and at J to 2 bases, leaving 15 bases not matched to a gene. CDR1 and CDR2 (germline): LGHNA, YNFKEQ. The CDR3 extends over 18 amino acids. The CDR3 sequence: CASSLKGPGGIPTDTQYF. Here the CDR3 DNA reads TGTGCCAGCAGCCTCAAGGGTCCGGGGGGAATACCCACAGATACGCAGTATTTT.

The chain joins TRBV7-2 to TRBJ1-1; D is ambiguous. This CDR3 contains 13 residues. Trimming pared 5 bases from V and 3 bases from J, leaving 10 bases between. Per the germline V gene, CDR1 is SGHTA and CDR2 is FQGNSA. CDR3 in DNA: TGTGCCAGCAGCCTCGCTACGGACACTGAAGCTTTCTTT. Amino acid sequence: CASSLATDTEAFF. Complete variable domain (other parts from reference TRBV7-2 and TRBJ1-1): GAGVSQSPSNKVTEKGKDVELRCDPISGHTALYWYRQSLGQGLEFLIYFQGNSAPDKSGLPSDRFSAERTGGSVSTLTIQRTQQEDSAVYLCASSLATDTEAFFGQGTRLTVV.

This clonotype was found a few times. The chain has TRBV4-3 and TRBJ1-2; 12 bases fit TRBD1. The CDR3 totals 17 residues. V lost 0 bases to trimming and J lost 8 bases; unmatched junction nucleotides: 10. Germline V gene data show CDR1 as LGHNA and CDR2 as YSLEER. The CDR3 is CASSQDRSGQGAGGYTF. In nucleotides, the CDR3 is TGCGCCAGCAGCCAAGATCGTTCGGGACAGGGGGCAGGAGGCTACACCTTC.

This chain joins TRBV6-2 or TRBV6-3 and TRBJ1-5, with D possibly matching TRBD1 (6 bases). The CDR3 covers 16 residues. Trimming left V 6 bases short and J 9 bases short, with 24 bases between. Germline CDR1 MNHEY, CDR2 SVGEGT. The CDR3 bases are TGTGCCAGCAGCCCGCCCGCGGGCAGGGGAGTATGGCCCCAGCATTTT. This sequence encodes CASSPPAGRGVWPQHF.

As DNA, the CDR3 is TGTGCCAGCACTCGACAGTCAGTCAATTCACCCCTCCACTTT. Its protein is CASTRQSVNSPLHF. This sequence joins TRBV6-1 and TRBJ1-6, with D perhaps matching TRBD1 (5 bases). V was cut by 7 bases and J by 7 bases, with 14 bases left in between. Germline CDR1 is MNHNS and CDR2 is SASEGT. The length of the CDR3 is 14 residues.

This clonotype has a handful of counts. V gene TRBV6-1 combines with J gene TRBJ2-3; D is undetermined. Looked up from germline, CDR1 is MNHNS and CDR2 is SASEGT. The CDR3 runs to 14 residues. Deletions cut 9 bases from V and 2 bases from J, with 15 bases between. This chain's CDR3 is CASTDSENTDTQYF. CDR3 bases: TGTGCCAGTACCGACTCCGAAAACACAGATACGCAGTATTTT.

The gene calls are TRBV3-1 and TRBJ2-7; no reliable D call. With 0 bases removed from V and 4 bases from J, the gap between germline ends came to 16 bases. Germline V gives CDR1 LGHDT, CDR2 YNNKEL (reference sequence). This CDR3 comprises 16 residues. CDR3 region: CASSQDNGPSSYEQYF. DNA of the CDR3: TGTGCCAGCAGCCAAGATAACGGTCCATCCTCTTACGAGCAGTACTTC.

The V and J genes are TRBV15 and TRBJ2-1, with 10 bases matching TRBD2. The J segment lost 6 bases and the V segment lost 0 bases, leaving 5 bases of the junction unmatched. Germline lookup yields CDR1 LNHNV and CDR2 YYDKDF (reference sequence). The CDR3 consists of 16 residues. CDR3 residues: CATSRDQSSGGNEQFF. CDR3 coding DNA: TGTGCCACCAGCAGAGATCAGTCTAGCGGGGGCAATGAGCAGTTCTTC.

This clonotype has just one count. The genes are TRBV5-1 and TRBJ2-1; D is undetermined. V lost 2 bases, J lost 4 bases, and 10 bases lay in between. Germline CDR1 and CDR2: SGHRS and YFSETQ. The CDR3 runs to 14 residues. In nucleotides, the CDR3 is TGCGCCAGCAGCTTTGAAAGGGAATACAATGAGCAGTTCTTC. Translating it yields CASSFEREYNEQFF.

This clonotype was seen only a few times. The chain uses TRBV30 and TRBJ1-2, with D perhaps matching TRBD1 (6 bases). Germline V gene sequence: CDR1 GTSNPN, CDR2 SVGIG (reference sequence). The CDR3 sequence is 14 residues long. V was pared by 4 bases and J by 6 bases, with 18 bases between. The DNA for the CDR3 is TGTGCCTGGAAGAAATCGGGGGGCAGGAATGGCTACACCTTC. The encoded protein is CAWKKSGGRNGYTF.

This clonotype was found a few times. V is TRBV7-2 and J is TRBJ1-1; 9 bases line up with TRBD1. From germline, CDR1 is SGHTA and CDR2 FQGNSA. The CDR3 totals 16 residues. V was pared by 1 base and J by 3 bases, with 6 bases of the junction left unmatched. The CDR3 sequence is CASSLDHRGLYTEAFF. The CDR3 DNA sequence: TGTGCCAGCAGCTTAGACCACAGGGGGCTTTACACTGAAGCTTTCTTT.

As to this clonotype: Sequence at one end of the junction differs from germline and may be a read error. CDR3 sequence: CSSSLGSAVEAFF. CDR3 in DNA: TGTTCCAGCAGCTTAGGTTCGGCGGTTGAAGCTTTCTTT. The genes are TRBV7-9 and TRBJ1-1, with D hard to call. CDR1 SEHNR and CDR2 FQNEAQ come from the germline V gene (reference sequence). The CDR3 runs to 13 residues.

The chain has TRBV27 and TRBJ2-1; D not resolved. Germline CDR1 reads MNHEY; CDR2 reads SMNVEV (reference sequence). V lost 6 bases and J 1 base, leaving 7 bases between the germline ends. This CDR3 is built from 13 residues. CDR3 residues: CASRLGSYNEQFF. The CDR3 nucleotides are TGTGCCAGCAGGCTTGGTTCCTACAATGAGCAGTTCTTC.

The V and J genes are TRBV11-2 and TRBJ1-5, with D possibly TRBD1 on 5 matching bases. Germline CDR1 and CDR2: SGHAT and FQNNGV. V lost 2 bases to trimming and J lost 7 bases, with 9 bases between them. The CDR3 is 13 amino acids. This chain's CDR3 is CASSLWGHQPQHF. Written as DNA, the CDR3 is TGTGCCAGCAGCTTATGGGGCCACCAGCCCCAGCATTTT.

This chain uses TRBV12-3 or TRBV12-4 with TRBJ1-1, with TRBD1 as a possible D gene (5 bases). The CDR3 loop spans 16 amino acids. V was clipped by 1 base and J by 0 bases, with 12 bases between them. CDR3: CASSLGGSQMNTEAFF. CDR3 DNA: TGTGCCAGCAGTTTAGGGGGGTCCCAAATGAACACTGAAGCTTTCTTT.

This clonotype turned up a few times. CDR3 residues: CASITGAHGELFF. Here the CDR3 DNA reads TGTGCCAGCATTACCGGGGCCCACGGGGAGCTGTTTTTT. The chain uses TRBV7-9 and TRBJ2-2; D assignment may be TRBD1 or TRBD2 (5 bases each). The CDR3 totals 13 residues. In germline, CDR1 is SEHNR, CDR2 FQNEAQ (reference sequence). The V end lost 7 bases, the J end lost 7 bases, and 13 bases lay between the germline ends.

The chain joins TRBV5-1 to TRBJ1-2; 7 bases agree with TRBD1. The CDR3 covers 17 residues. With 1 base clipped from V and 4 bases from J, the junction kept 13 bases outside the gene matches. Germline CDR1 reads SGHRS; CDR2 reads YFSETQ. This CDR3 is CASSLSAGTANLYGYTF. CDR3 DNA: TGCGCCAGCAGCTTGTCGGCCGGGACAGCGAACCTCTATGGCTACACCTTC.

This clonotype appeared a few times. The V call is TRBV7-2, the J call TRBJ2-5; D not certain. CDR3 length: 15 amino acids. Trimming stripped 0 bases from V and 1 base from J, with 9 bases between. CDR1 is SGHTA and CDR2 is FQGNSA in the germline V gene. CDR3: CASSLAGFSQETQYF. The CDR3 region has the DNA TGTGCCAGCAGCTTAGCGGGATTCTCCCAAGAGACCCAGTACTTC.

In its sample, this clonotype was seen a few times. V usage is TRBV11-2 and J usage is TRBJ1-2; TRBD1 agrees at 9 bases. Germline trimming cut 1 base from V and 8 bases from J; bases unmatched to any gene: 8. Per the germline V gene, CDR1 is SGHAT and CDR2 is FQNNGV. There are 15 residues in the CDR3. The CDR3 spells CASSLGGTGRNGYTF. The CDR3 DNA reads as TGTGCCAGCAGCTTAGGGGGGACAGGGAGGAACGGCTACACCTTC.

V and J are TRBV20-1 and TRBJ1-1; a weak D match, TRBD1 (6 bases). Trimming removed 6 bases at V and 5 bases at J, with 19 bases between. CDR3 length equals 14 residues. The germline V gene has CDR1 DFQATT and CDR2 SNEGSKA (reference sequence). The CDR3 sequence is CSARTGISGTEAFF. CDR3 nucleotides: TGCAGTGCCAGAACAGGGATTTCGGGAACTGAAGCTTTCTTT.

The V and J genes are TRBV5-1 and TRBJ1-1; D not resolved. The CDR3 has 15 residues. V lost 0 bases to trimming and J lost 3 bases, with 12 bases between them. Germline lookup yields CDR1 SGHRS and CDR2 YFSETQ. CDR3 DNA: TGCGCCAGCAGCTTGGAGGCCGGCAAACACACTGAAGCTTTCTTT. Its protein product is CASSLEAGKHTEAFF.

This chain links TRBV29-1 with TRBJ2-7; perhaps TRBD2 as D (6 bases). There are 13 residues in the CDR3. V lost 5 bases and J lost 0, with 11 bases in between. Germline V lookup: CDR1 SQVTM, CDR2 ANQGSEA. The chain's CDR3 is CSVRVGGSYEQYF. CDR3 coding DNA: TGCAGCGTTCGAGTCGGGGGCTCCTACGAGCAGTACTTC.

This clonotype has just a few counts. The chain joins TRBV7-9 to TRBJ1-1, with D unresolved. Germline CDR1 is SEHNR and CDR2 is FQNEAQ (reference sequence). The CDR3 extends over 15 amino acids. The V gene lost 4 bases and the J gene lost 1 base, with 13 bases spanning the gap. The CDR3 loop reads CASSSLGRGNTEAFF. CDR3 sequence (DNA): TGTGCCAGCAGCTCTCTTGGGCGGGGGAACACTGAAGCTTTCTTT.

In this sample, this clonotype turned up many times. The chain has TRBV7-2 and TRBJ1-2; D unresolved. Germline V CDR1 and CDR2: SGHTA, FQGNSA. V lost 2 bases and J lost 3, with 10 bases in between. This CDR3 has 14 residues. This chain's CDR3 is CASSLSGEYYGYTF. The CDR3 bases are TGTGCCAGCAGCTTAAGTGGGGAGTACTATGGCTACACCTTC.

There are a few counts of this clonotype. The rearrangement uses TRBV6-4 and TRBJ2-2; tentative D call: TRBD2 (5 bases). Per the germline V gene, CDR1 is MRHNA and CDR2 is SNTAGT. Trimming left V 5 bases short and J 0 bases short, with 7 bases between. CDR3 length equals 14 residues. CDR3 in amino acids: CASSRTPNTGELFF. The CDR3 DNA reads as TGTGCCAGCAGTAGGACTCCGAACACCGGGGAGCTGTTTTTT.

This chain links TRBV2 with TRBJ2-2; 8 bases are shared with TRBD1. CDR1 and CDR2 from the germline V gene are SNHLY and FYNNEI. The CDR3 sequence is 15 residues long. V shed 6 bases and J 4 bases; nucleotides not matched to a gene: 7. CDR3 nucleotides: TGTGCCAGCAGCCAGGGGGCGACGACCACCGGGGAGCTGTTTTTT. Translation: CASSQGATTTGELFF.